Below, 21 T cell receptor beta chains from the same sample are listed, as sequenced in a study of blood T cell repertoires in COVID-19. Some clones are missing from TCRdb's copy, which holds only in-frame ones; the method was immunoSEQ multiplex PCR. This table holds roughly 70,000 clones, around 89% found once. The sequenced sample was peripheral blood. Source of these receptors: a human donor in a cohort sampled during active COVID-19.

The genes are TRBV18 and TRBJ1-1; 8 bases fit TRBD1. The CDR3 contains 15 residues. Trimming removed 3 bases from V and 0 bases from J; junction bases left unmatched: 3. Germline CDR1 KGHSH, CDR2 LQKENI. This CDR3 reads CASSPLDRVNTEAFF. The CDR3 nucleotides are TGTGCCAGCTCACCGCTGGACAGGGTGAACACTGAAGCTTTCTTT.

The chain links TRBV18 to TRBJ2-6, with TRBD2 identical over 12 bases. The ends lost 2 bases at V and 0 bases at J; junction bases unmatched: 17. CDR3 length: 23 amino acids. Looked up from germline, CDR1 is KGHSH and CDR2 is LQKENI. The CDR3 DNA reads as TGTGCCAGCTCACCAAATCTCCAGCTAGCGGGAGGGCCCACACCCTCTGGGGCCAACGTCCTGACTTTC. It specifies CASSPNLQLAGGPTPSGANVLTF.

V is TRBV6-1 and J is TRBJ2-3, with 7 bases matching TRBD2. With V trimmed by 0 bases and J by 3 bases, 0 bases remained unmatched. From germline, CDR1 is MNHNS and CDR2 SASEGT. The CDR3 length is 14 residues. The CDR3 region is CASSEAGGTDTQYF. CDR3 sequence (DNA): TGTGCCAGCAGTGAAGCGGGGGGGACAGATACGCAGTATTTT.

V gene TRBV5-1 combines with J gene TRBJ2-5; D may be TRBD2 (5 bases). V lost 2 bases and J 5 bases, leaving 13 bases between the germline ends. Germline lookup yields CDR1 SGHRS and CDR2 YFSETQ. This CDR3 region has 14 residues. The chain's CDR3 is CASSFWELGETQYF. The CDR3 region has the DNA TGCGCCAGCAGCTTCTGGGAGCTGGGGGAGACCCAGTACTTC.

This clone was counted once. The J gene is TRBJ2-1, the V gene TRBV5-4, with a tentative D call TRBD2 (6 bases). The V end was cut by 2 bases, the J end by 0 bases, with 6 bases between. This CDR3 has 14 amino acids. Germline-derived CDR1 and CDR2 are SGHNT and YYREEE (reference sequence). The CDR3 sequence is CASSFGSSYNEQFF. The DNA for the CDR3 is TGTGCCAGCAGCTTCGGGAGCTCCTACAATGAGCAGTTCTTC.

V gene TRBV21-1 combines with J gene TRBJ2-2; whether TRBD2, the table's D call, matches the DNA was not checked. TRBV21-1 is a known pseudogene. The CDR3 covers 13 residues. This chain's CDR3 is CASSKYSNGELFF. CDR3 coding DNA: TGTGCCAGCAGCAAATACTCCAACGGGGAGCTGTTTTTT.

There are a few counts of this clone. This rearrangement joins TRBV27 to TRBJ1-6; no reliable D call. The CDR3 is 17 residues long. Germline V CDR1 and CDR2: MNHEY, SMNVEV (reference sequence). The V and J ends lost 7 bases and 3 bases respectively, with 19 bases between them. The CDR3 DNA sequence: TGTGCCAGCAATACACTGAGGGCCCTGGGCTATAATTCACCCCTCCACTTT. As protein: CASNTLRALGYNSPLHF.

The chain is built from TRBV7-9 and TRBJ2-7, with 7 bases matching TRBD1. This CDR3 has 16 amino acids. With V trimmed by 1 base and J by 3 bases, 9 bases remained unmatched. CDR1 is SEHNR and CDR2 is FQNEAQ in the germline V gene (reference sequence). CDR3 DNA: TGTGCCAGCAGCTTAGGAGGAACAGGGGACGGCTACGAGCAGTACTTC. This sequence encodes CASSLGGTGDGYEQYF.

This sequence joins TRBV28 and TRBJ1-1; D uncertain. The CDR3 has 12 residues. Germline lookup yields CDR1 MDHEN and CDR2 SYDVKM. With 2 bases removed from V and 3 bases from J, the gap between germline ends came to 4 bases. The CDR3: CASSLQDTEAFF. CDR3 nucleotide sequence: TGTGCCAGCAGTTTACAGGACACTGAAGCTTTCTTT.

This clone is labeled medium-sized. The CDR3: CATSTRDRASDEQFF. For the CDR3, the DNA is TGTGCCACCAGCACCCGGGACAGGGCTTCGGATGAGCAGTTCTTC. This chain joins TRBV15 and TRBJ2-1, with TRBD1 matching over 9 bases. The CDR3 loop spans 15 amino acids. Germline V gene sequence: CDR1 LNHNV, CDR2 YYDKDF (reference sequence). V lost 4 bases to trimming and J lost 8 bases; unmatched junction nucleotides: 9.

V and J are TRBV10-1 and TRBJ2-2, with D tentatively TRBD2 (5 bases). CDR3 length: 13 amino acids. V lost 0 bases and J 7 bases, leaving 6 bases between the germline ends. Germline assignment: CDR1 WNHNN and CDR2 SYGVQD (reference sequence). The CDR3 spells CASSESGVGELFF. CDR3 bases: TGCGCCAGCAGTGAGTCCGGGGTCGGGGAGCTGTTTTTT.

Remarks on this clone: The junction departs from the called germline gene at one end, perhaps through a read error. The rearrangement joins TRBV6-1 to TRBJ1-5, with D tentatively TRBD1 (6 bases). The CDR3 extends over 15 amino acids. Germline CDR1 is MNHNS and CDR2 is SASEGT. The CDR3 spells CASSQAGAGDQPQHF. DNA for the CDR3: TGTGCCAGCAGTCAAGCAGGAGCAGGGGATCAGCCCCAGCATTTT.

CDR3 DNA sequence: TGTGCCAGCTCTACCGGGACTCCCACAGATACGCAGTATTTT. Residues: CASSTGTPTDTQYF. The chain joins TRBV19 to TRBJ2-3; perhaps TRBD2 as D (6 bases). V was cut by 9 bases and J by 2 bases, with 15 bases left in between. The CDR3 contains 14 residues. Germline CDR1 is LNHDA and CDR2 is SQIVND (reference sequence).

The CDR3 protein is CASSASGRAGDEQFF. CDR3 nucleotides: TGTGCCAGCAGCGCCAGCGGGAGGGCCGGGGATGAGCAGTTCTTC. This chain uses TRBV9 with TRBJ2-1, with TRBD2 matching over 10 bases. V was clipped by 3 bases and J by 8 bases; unmatched bases: 8. The CDR3 sequence is 15 residues long. Germline assignment: CDR1 SGDLS and CDR2 YYNGEE.

The genes are TRBV4-1 and TRBJ2-1; D is possibly TRBD2 (5 bases). Trimming removed 4 bases from V and 7 bases from J, with 14 bases in between. The CDR3 contains 14 residues. The germline V gene encodes CDR1 MGHRA and CDR2 YSYEKL. CDR3 loop: CASSLEPSGNEQFF. The CDR3 bases are TGCGCCAGCAGCCTCGAACCCTCGGGGAATGAGCAGTTCTTC.

The chain joins TRBV12-5 to TRBJ2-1; 8 bases fit TRBD2. V lost 5 bases, J lost 0 bases, and 6 bases stayed unmatched. CDR1 and CDR2 from the germline V gene are LGHNT and FRNRAP. This CDR3 has 16 residues. The CDR3 loop is CASGGERGSSYNEQFF. The CDR3 DNA sequence: TGTGCTAGTGGTGGTGAGCGGGGGAGCTCCTACAATGAGCAGTTCTTC.

V is TRBV28 and J is TRBJ2-5, with a weak D call TRBD1 (6 bases). This CDR3 has 16 residues. Trimming removed 8 bases from V and 5 bases from J, with 24 bases in between. CDR1 is MDHEN and CDR2 is SYDVKM in the germline V gene. CDR3 amino acids: CASPPSGTNHGETQYF. CDR3 nucleotides: TGTGCCAGCCCTCCCTCAGGGACAAACCACGGGGAGACCCAGTACTTC.

This clone was detected only once. This chain links TRBV5-4 with TRBJ2-3; D unresolved. Germline lookup yields CDR1 SGHNT and CDR2 YYREEE (reference sequence). The V end was cut by 0 bases, the J end by 3 bases, with 5 bases between. The CDR3 consists of 13 residues. The CDR3 DNA sequence: TGTGCCAGCAGCTTGGATGCGACAGATACGCAGTATTTT. It yields the protein CASSLDATDTQYF.

This clone was detected a few times. The rearrangement links TRBV6-5 to TRBJ2-1; 14 bases fit TRBD2. The CDR3 is 15 amino acids. Germline values: CDR1 MNHEY, CDR2 SVGAGI. J was trimmed by 7 bases and V by 6 bases; bases with no gene match: 5. CDR3 sequence reads: CASRPWTSGRNEQFF. The CDR3 nucleotides are TGTGCCAGCAGACCGTGGACTAGCGGGAGGAATGAGCAGTTCTTC.

This clone appeared once. CDR3 nucleotides: TGCGCCAGCCACGGGGGGACAGATACGCAGTATTTT. This codes for CASHGGTDTQYF. This sequence joins TRBV10-2 and TRBJ2-3; TRBD2 matches at 7 bases. CDR1 is WSHSY, CDR2 SAAADI, per germline. This CDR3 is 12 amino acids long. Germline trimming cut 8 bases from V and 3 bases from J; bases unmatched to any gene: 2.

V usage is TRBV4-1 and J usage is TRBJ2-7; a weak D match, TRBD1 (6 bases). Trimming cost V 7 bases and J 7 bases, with 23 bases left between them. This CDR3 has 15 amino acids. Per the germline V gene, CDR1 is MGHRA and CDR2 is YSYEKL. The CDR3 spells CASNHPGRGTREQYF. CDR3 bases: TGCGCCAGCAACCACCCAGGCAGGGGTACGAGAGAGCAGTACTTC.